This is a list of T cell receptor beta chains from one sample in a study of cytomegalovirus exposure and HLA in healthy donors. The method was immunoSEQ multiplex PCR; TCRdb's version includes in-frame clones alone and lacks a portion of them. The sample yields about 59,000 clones, 80% to 90% seen once. Sequences were obtained from PBMCs. The receptors come from a man in his thirties or forties in good health and CMV-seropositive. Each CDR3 is given with its conserved first and last residue. A D gene is named only where the DNA matches it firmly. The size entry is marked missing in some rows and otherwise reads once, few, many or a size class.

V: TRBV19; size: NA; D: NA; J: TRBJ1-5; DNA: TGTGCCAGTAGTGCCCTTGACAGATGGAGCAATCAGCCCCAGCATTTT; CDR3: CASSALDRWSNQPQHF
V: TRBV11-3; size: NA; D: NA; J: TRBJ2-1; DNA: TGTGCCAGCAGAGCGGGTTTTTTCTACAATGAGCAGTTCTTC; CDR3: CASRAGFFYNEQFF
V: TRBV16; size: once; D: NA; J: TRBJ2-3; DNA: TGTGCCAGCAGCCCCGAGGGGACACTTAGCACAGATACGCAGTATTTT; CDR3: CASSPEGTLSTDTQYF
V: TRBV25-1; size: few; D: NA; J: TRBJ2-4; DNA: TGTGCCAGCAGTGTCGCCAGTACCCAGGACATTCAGTACTTC; CDR3: CASSVASTQDIQYF
V: TRBV5-4; size: once; D: TRBD2; J: TRBJ2-7; DNA: TGTGCCAGCAGTTTGACTAGCGGGAGGGCCGAGCAGTACTTC; CDR3: CASSLTSGRAEQYF
V: TRBV10-3; size: NA; D: NA; J: TRBJ2-2; DNA: TGTGCCATCAGAGGGGTCTCGACAGACACCGGGGAGCTGTTTTTT; CDR3: CAIRGVSTDTGELFF
V: TRBV15; size: NA; D: TRBD2; J: TRBJ2-1; DNA: TGTGCCACCAGCAGAGGAGCGGGAGAATCCAATGAGCAGCTCTTC; CDR3: CATSRGAGESNEQLF
V: TRBV6-5; size: NA; D: NA; J: TRBJ1-1; DNA: TGTGCCAGCAGTTATTCAGGGTCGGTCGGTGAAGCTTTCTTT; CDR3: CASSYSGSVGEAFF
V: TRBV19; size: NA; D: NA; J: TRBJ1-5; DNA: TGTGCCAGTCCTATCGCCGGCAATCAGCCCCAGCATTTT; CDR3: CASPIAGNQPQHF
V: TRBV11-3; size: once; D: NA; J: TRBJ2-1; DNA: TGTGCCAGCAGCTTAGCTAGCTCCAATGAGCAGTTCTTC; CDR3: CASSLASSNEQFF
V: TRBV28; size: NA; D: NA; J: TRBJ1-2; DNA: TGTGCCAGCAGTTTAAGGGGACTTCTTACGGGAACTGAAGCAGGCTACACCTTC; CDR3: CASSLRGLLTGTEAGYTF
V: TRBV11-2; size: once; D: TRBD1; J: TRBJ1-2; DNA: TGTGCCAGCAGCCCCCGACAGGGACTAGGAAATGGCTACACCTTC; CDR3: CASSPRQGLGNGYTF
V: TRBV4-1; size: NA; D: NA; J: TRBJ2-2; DNA: TGCGCCAGCAGCCAAGGATGGGGGGCCGGGGAGCTGTTTTTT; CDR3: CASSQGWGAGELFF
V: TRBV4-1; size: NA; D: NA; J: TRBJ2-2; DNA: TGCGCCAGCAGCCAAGATACAGGAGACACCGGGGAGCTGTTTTTT; CDR3: CASSQDTGDTGELFF
V: TRBV30; size: NA; D: TRBD1; J: TRBJ1-6; DNA: TGTGCCTGGAGTGACTCACAGGGGAGCAATAATTCACCCCTCCACTTT; CDR3: CAWSDSQGSNNSPLHF
V: TRBV21-1; size: NA; D: NA; J: TRBJ2-7; DNA: TGTGCCAGCACCCTAGCGGTCCCGACCTACGAGCAGTACTTC; CDR3: CASTLAVPTYEQYF
V: TRBV7-9; size: NA; D: NA; J: TRBJ2-5; DNA: TGTGCCAGCAGCTTAGAGGGAACAGGGCAGGAGACCCAGTACTTC; CDR3: CASSLEGTGQETQYF
V: TRBV28; size: NA; D: TRBD1; J: TRBJ1-5; DNA: TGTGCCAGCAAGGGACAGGTCACTTGGGTCAATCAGCCCCAGCATTTT; CDR3: CASKGQVTWVNQPQHF
V: TRBV6-5; size: NA; D: NA; J: TRBJ2-7; DNA: TGTGCCAGCAGCCACGACTTCTACGAGCAGTACTTC; CDR3: CASSHDFYEQYF
V: TRBV6-1; size: NA; D: TRBD2; J: TRBJ2-3; DNA: TGTGCCAGCAGTGGACTAGCGGGAGCAGATACGCAGTATTTT; CDR3: CASSGLAGADTQYF
V: TRBV9; size: NA; D: TRBD2; J: TRBJ2-1; DNA: TGTGCCAGCAGCCTCGGGCTGGGTAGCGGGAGCTACAATGAGCAGTTCTTC; CDR3: CASSLGLGSGSYNEQFF
V: TRBV5-1; size: NA; D: NA; J: TRBJ1-1; DNA: TGCGCCAGCAGCAAGACAGGTTTTACTGAAGCTTTCTTT; CDR3: CASSKTGFTEAFF
V: TRBV7-2; size: NA; D: NA; J: TRBJ2-5; DNA: TGTGCCAGCAGCTTAGAGTTAGGGGCAGAGACCCAGTACTTC; CDR3: CASSLELGAETQYF
V: TRBV9; size: NA; D: TRBD2; J: TRBJ2-3; DNA: TGTGCCAGCAGCGTAGCTACCGGGACTAGCGGCACAGATACGCAGTATTTT; CDR3: CASSVATGTSGTDTQYF
V: TRBV9; size: NA; D: NA; J: TRBJ2-7; DNA: TGTGCCAGCAGCGTCGGACACTTATCCTACGAGCAGTACTTC; CDR3: CASSVGHLSYEQYF
V: TRBV5-1; size: once; D: TRBD1; J: TRBJ1-1; DNA: TGCGCCAGCAGCGTTAATTACAGGGGGAAGAGCACTGAAGCTTTCTTT; CDR3: CASSVNYRGKSTEAFF
V: TRBV7-9; size: NA; D: NA; J: TRBJ2-3; DNA: TGTTCCAGCGGACTGAGCACAGATACGCAGTATTTT; CDR3: CSSGLSTDTQYF
V: TRBV20-1; size: NA; D: NA; J: TRBJ2-1; DNA: TGCAGTGCCCCGGACTTGAGCGAGCAGTTCTTC; CDR3: CSAPDLSEQFF
V: TRBV9; size: NA; D: NA; J: TRBJ2-1; DNA: TGTGCCAGCAGCGTAGAGAGGACAGATCTAAACAATGAGCAGTTCTTC; CDR3: CASSVERTDLNNEQFF
V: TRBV7-7; size: NA; D: TRBD1; J: TRBJ1-5; DNA: TGTGCTAGCACCCGACAGGGGGAGTATAGCAATCAGCCCCAGCATTTT; CDR3: CASTRQGEYSNQPQHF
V: TRBV29-1; size: NA; D: TRBD1; J: TRBJ1-3; DNA: TGCAGCGTGGGGGACAGCGCTGGAAACACCATATATTTT; CDR3: CSVGDSAGNTIYF
V: TRBV7-9; size: NA; D: NA; J: TRBJ2-5; DNA: TGTGCCAGCAGCCCCAGGGGCCCAGAGACCCAGTACTTC; CDR3: CASSPRGPETQYF
V: TRBV7-9; size: few; D: NA; J: TRBJ1-1; DNA: TGTTCCAGCAGCCACGGTCGGGCTGAAGCTTTCTTT; CDR3: CSSSHGRAEAFF
V: TRBV13; size: once; D: NA; J: TRBJ1-2; DNA: TGTGCCAGCAGCTTAGAGGGGTGGGCTGGCTACACCTTC; CDR3: CASSLEGWAGYTF
V: TRBV28; size: NA; D: TRBD1; J: TRBJ2-4; DNA: TGTGCCAGCAGGGCAGGGGGCAAAAATCTAGCCAAAAACATTCAGTACTTC; CDR3: CASRAGGKNLAKNIQYF
V: TRBV7-6; size: NA; D: TRBD1; J: TRBJ1-2; DNA: TGTGCCAGCAGCCAAGACAGGGGCGCTGGCTACACCTTC; CDR3: CASSQDRGAGYTF
V: TRBV29-1; size: NA; D: NA; J: TRBJ1-2; DNA: TGCAGCGTTTTTACAACGCAGGGGAGCGACTATGGCTACACCTTC; CDR3: CSVFTTQGSDYGYTF
V: TRBV4-3; size: NA; D: NA; J: TRBJ1-1; DNA: TGCGCCAGCAGCCAAGTTACACGAACAAGCACTGAAGCTTTCTTT; CDR3: CASSQVTRTSTEAFF
V: TRBV11-2; size: NA; D: TRBD1; J: TRBJ2-7; DNA: TGTGCCAGCAGATCAATTCCGGGACAGGGCCATTACGAGCAGTACTTC; CDR3: CASRSIPGQGHYEQYF
V: TRBV6-4; size: NA; D: TRBD2; J: TRBJ2-1; DNA: TGTGCCAGCAGTGACGGTGCGGGAGGGCCCAATGAGCAGTTCTTC; CDR3: CASSDGAGGPNEQFF
V: TRBV7-9; size: NA; D: NA; J: TRBJ1-3; DNA: TGTGCCAGCAGTCCACTAGGGCCTGGAAACACCATATATTTT; CDR3: CASSPLGPGNTIYF
V: TRBV7-9; size: NA; D: TRBD1; J: TRBJ1-2; DNA: TGTGCCAGCAGCTGGGACAGGAGCTCGGGCTACACCTTC; CDR3: CASSWDRSSGYTF
V: TRBV7-8; size: NA; D: NA; J: TRBJ1-1; DNA: TGTGCCAGCAGCTTTCCGGGACAAGCAGTTTCGAACACTGAAGCTTTCTTT; CDR3: CASSFPGQAVSNTEAFF
V: TRBV11-2; size: NA; D: NA; J: TRBJ2-7; DNA: TGTGCCAGCAGCTTAGGCGCAGGGGCCAATTCCTACGAGCAGTACTTC; CDR3: CASSLGAGANSYEQYF
V: TRBV6-1; size: few; D: NA; J: TRBJ2-7; DNA: TGTGCCAGCAGTCTGGCGGGGACCTACGAGCAGTACTTC; CDR3: CASSLAGTYEQYF
V: TRBV19; size: NA; D: NA; J: TRBJ2-7; DNA: TGTGCCAGCCGACACCCCCCCATAGGCTACGAGCAGTACTTC; CDR3: CASRHPPIGYEQYF
V: TRBV5-8; size: NA; D: TRBD1; J: TRBJ1-1; DNA: TGTGCCAGCAGCTTCTGGACAGGGGTGAACACTGAAGCTTTCTTT; CDR3: CASSFWTGVNTEAFF
V: TRBV5-1; size: NA; D: NA; J: TRBJ1-6; DNA: TGCGCCAGCAGCTCGGATAATTCACCCCTCCACTTT; CDR3: CASSSDNSPLHF
V: TRBV9; size: NA; D: NA; J: TRBJ2-2; DNA: TGTGCCAGCAAAACGGGCACCGGGGAGCTGTTTTTT; CDR3: CASKTGTGELFF
V: TRBV7-9; size: NA; D: NA; J: TRBJ2-5; DNA: TGTTCCAGCAGCTTATATACAGTCCAAGAGACCCAGTACTTC; CDR3: CSSSLYTVQETQYF
V: TRBV5-1; size: NA; D: TRBD1; J: TRBJ1-4; DNA: TGCGCCAGCAGCTTGTTGGACAGGTCAACTAATGAAAAACTGTTTTTT; CDR3: CASSLLDRSTNEKLFF
V: TRBV7-8; size: NA; D: TRBD1; J: TRBJ1-1; DNA: TGTGCCAGCAGCTACGACAGGGTCCAGAACACTGAAGCTTTCTTT; CDR3: CASSYDRVQNTEAFF